What follows describes a single TCR beta chain. Produced via immunoSEQ multiplex PCR; TCRdb's table is partial and in-frame only. The sample contains about 88,000 clones, around 90% of which appear only once. CDR1 and CDR2 (germline): SNHLY, FYNNEI. V was shortened by 4 bases and J by 0 bases, with 9 bases between the two germline ends. The CDR3 extends over 15 amino acids. This entry belongs to a study of PD-L1 blockade in urothelial cancer. Study as a whole: Blood was subjected to analysis at 3 weeks (second dose) and 6 weeks following treatment start.

Time point: pretreatment peripheral blood. Pretreatment sampling and on-treatment sampling together yielded between 1 and 8 samples for each patient. This TCR derives from a woman of 80 years or more with urothelial cancer. V is TRBV2 and J is TRBJ2-2; D gene uncertain. Sequenced here: PBMCs, sampled around atezolizumab (anti-PD-L1) treatment. In DNA, the CDR3 is TGTGCCAGCAGTGCCCAGGCTACGAACACCGGGGAGCTGTTTTTT. It translates to CASSAQATNTGELFF.